The sequence of this T cell receptor beta chain was determined in a study of blood T cell repertoires in COVID-19. Overall study context: Whether acute or convalescent, the COVID-19 samples came from the United States, Italy and Spain.

Only in-frame clones appear in the TCRdb table, and some are missing; sequencing was by immunoSEQ multiplex PCR. The profile covers 200,000 to 250,000 clones, with 70% to 90% appearing a single time and roughly 1.5% taken by the ten largest. This TCR was sampled from a man younger than 30 with active or convalescent COVID-19. What was sequenced was peripheral blood.

CDR3 amino acids: CASSQLRSEAFF. In nucleotides, the CDR3 is TGTGCCAGCAGCCAATTACGGTCTGAAGCTTTCTTT. The V call is TRBV14, the J call TRBJ1-1, with D uncertain. V dropped 2 bases and J dropped 6 bases, with 7 bases sitting between them. The germline gives CDR1 SGHDN, CDR2 FVKESK. This CDR3 has 12 amino acids.